This T cell receptor beta chain is from a study of blood T cell repertoires in COVID-19. The ends lost 2 bases at V and 6 bases at J; junction bases unmatched: 8. The germline V gene has CDR1 SGHNT and CDR2 YENEEA. CDR3 length: 16 amino acids. Sequencing was performed with immunoSEQ multiplex PCR; in TCRdb, only in-frame clones are kept and a portion is missing. The profile shows around 250,000 clones, more than 70% of them singletons. This receptor was identified in a woman aged 50 to 60 who had recovered from COVID-19. The chain employs TRBV11-3 and TRBJ2-1; 9 positions agree with TRBD1. The sample taken for sequencing was PBMCs or T cells enriched from blood (not recorded which). CDR3 amino acids: CASSLQGQGSFNEQFF. The CDR3 region has the DNA TGTGCCAGCAGCTTACAGGGACAGGGAAGTTTCAATGAGCAGTTCTTC.